One and the same sample provided the 7 T cell receptor beta chains below, sequenced in a study of early T cells in non-severe SARS-CoV-2 infection. TCRdb re-analysed the 5' RACE reads in MiXCR, keeping a single row per CDR3 protein. This sample has 75,000 to 100,000 distinct CDR3 sequences, with approximately 16% found just once. Sequences were obtained from whole blood. The receptor source for this set is an adult who was a healthcare worker with PCR-confirmed SARS-CoV-2 infection or an uninfected control (not recorded which).

This clonotype was observed a handful of times. V gene TRBV11-2 combines with J gene TRBJ2-7; D remains unclear. The CDR3 has 15 amino acids. V lost 4 bases, J lost 0 bases, and 13 bases lay in between. CDR1 and CDR2 from the germline V gene are SGHAT and FQNNGV. The CDR3 sequence is CASSSCCPNSYEQYF. CDR3 in DNA: TGTGCCAGCAGCTCCTGTTGTCCTAACTCCTACGAGCAGTACTTC.

The chain carries TRBV28 and TRBJ1-5, with D tentatively TRBD1 (5 bases). This CDR3 comprises 13 residues. V was shortened by 10 bases and J by 8 bases, with 18 bases between the two germline ends. Germline-derived CDR1 and CDR2 are MDHEN and SYDVKM. The CDR3 here is CATHNSGGEPQHF. DNA for the CDR3: TGTGCCACCCATAACTCGGGGGGGGAGCCCCAGCATTTT.

The gene calls are TRBV20-1 and TRBJ1-6, with D tentatively TRBD1 (6 bases). Germline CDR1 DFQATT, CDR2 SNEGSKA (reference sequence). The CDR3 is 16 residues long. Trimming removed 3 bases at V and 4 bases at J, with 16 bases between. The CDR3 sequence: CSASVPGEPYNSPLHF. CDR3 bases: TGCAGTGCTAGCGTCCCAGGGGAACCTTATAATTCACCCCTCCACTTT.

The chain uses TRBV7-9 and TRBJ2-7; D unresolved. With 5 bases removed from V and 3 bases from J, the gap between germline ends came to 14 bases. In germline, CDR1 is SEHNR, CDR2 FQNEAQ (reference sequence). This CDR3 has 14 amino acids. The CDR3 here is CASSPDRMIYEQYF. Written as DNA, the CDR3 is TGTGCCAGCAGCCCCGACCGGATGATCTACGAGCAGTACTTC.

V is TRBV12-3 or TRBV12-4 and J is TRBJ2-1; the D gene is possibly TRBD2 (6 bases). The ends were cut back, 1 base at V and 2 bases at J, with 15 bases in the middle. The CDR3 runs to 17 residues. The CDR3 reads CASSLEWLGLAYNEQFF. DNA for the CDR3: TGTGCCAGCAGTTTAGAGTGGTTGGGACTTGCCTACAATGAGCAGTTCTTC.

J is TRBJ2-1 and V is TRBV20-1, with 12 bases that match TRBD2. This CDR3 has 15 residues. Trimming took 5 bases from V and 2 from J; bases not matched to a gene: 4. The germline gives CDR1 DFQATT, CDR2 SNEGSKA (reference sequence). The CDR3 DNA reads TGCAGTGCTTCCTGGACTAGCGGGACCTACAATGAGCAGTTCTTC. Its translation is CSASWTSGTYNEQFF.

This clonotype was recorded many times. The V call is TRBV20-1, the J call TRBJ2-5; possible D gene TRBD1, 5 bases. Germline CDR1 and CDR2: DFQATT and SNEGSKA (reference sequence). The CDR3 length is 13 residues. The germline V and J ends were trimmed by 0 bases and 11 bases, with 16 bases remaining between them. The CDR3 region is CSAREYGQGEQYF. The CDR3 DNA follows: TGCAGTGCTAGAGAATATGGACAAGGAGAACAGTACTTC.